What follows are 9 T cell receptor beta chains derived from one specimen sequenced in a study of OX40 agonist ivuxolimab in advanced cancers. The assay was immunoSEQ multiplex PCR, and TCRdb's table has in-frame clones only and misses some. This table holds 43,000 or so clones, around 88% found once. The sequences come from CD4+ or CD8+ T cells sorted from blood, collected in a trial of the OX40 agonist ivuxolimab. Receptor source: an adult with an advanced solid tumor such as melanoma, head and neck, liver or kidney cancer.

This chain connects TRBV6-5 to TRBJ1-5, with 7 bases aligning to TRBD1. The J segment lost 3 bases and the V segment lost 6 bases, leaving 8 bases of the junction unmatched. Germline-derived CDR1 and CDR2 are MNHEY and SVGAGI. The CDR3 runs 15 residues. The CDR3 bases are TGTGCCAGCAGAAAGGGACAGTCACCCAATCAGCCCCAGCATTTT. Translation gives CASRKGQSPNQPQHF.

This rearrangement joins TRBV5-6 to TRBJ2-7; TRBD2 aligns across 9 bases. Trimming cost V 4 bases and J 2 bases; bases outside gene matches: 7. The germline V gene has CDR1 SGHDT and CDR2 YYEEEE. This CDR3 spans 15 amino acids. CDR3 sequence reads: CASSPYGTSTYEQYF. The DNA for the CDR3 is TGTGCCAGCAGCCCTTACGGGACTAGCACCTACGAGCAGTACTTC. Supplemented by reference TRBV5-6 and TRBJ2-7, the full variable domain reads DAGVTQSPTHLIKTRGQQVTLRCSPKSGHDTVSWYQQALGQGPQFIFQYYEEEERQRGNFPDRFSGHQFPNYSSELNVNALLLGDSALYLCASSPYGTSTYEQYFGPGTRLTVT.

The chain links TRBV29-1 to TRBJ2-7, with TRBD1 matching 7 bases. V lost 4 bases, J lost 2 bases, and 5 bases stayed unmatched. CDR3 size: 13 residues. Germline CDR1 SQVTM, CDR2 ANQGSEA. The CDR3 bases are TGCAGCGTTGTAGGGACAGAGGCCTACGAGCAGTACTTC. Protein sequence: CSVVGTEAYEQYF.

This clone was counted once. J is TRBJ1-6 and V is TRBV4-1, with unresolved D. CDR3 length equals 15 residues. Trimming shortened V by 1 base and J by 9 bases, and 13 bases separated the two germline ends. The germline CDR1 and CDR2 sequences are MGHRA and YSYEKL. CDR3 sequence reads: CASSQGLEGSSPLHF. CDR3 bases: TGCGCCAGCAGCCAAGGTCTGGAGGGCAGTTCACCCCTCCACTTT.

The chain is built from TRBV7-2 and TRBJ2-7, with D unclear. Germline V gives CDR1 SGHTA, CDR2 FQGNSA. The CDR3 is 14 residues long. V was clipped by 5 bases and J by 4 bases, with 15 bases between them. CDR3 region: CASSQRRLGYEQYF. Written as DNA, the CDR3 is TGTGCCAGCAGCCAGCGAAGGTTGGGGTACGAGCAGTACTTC.

The chain uses TRBV5-1 and TRBJ2-7; D call uncertain. Germline values: CDR1 SGHRS, CDR2 YFSETQ. This CDR3 region has 12 residues. The V gene lost 1 base and the J gene lost 5 bases, with 7 bases spanning the gap. The CDR3 protein is CASSLFSDEQYF. CDR3 sequence (DNA): TGCGCCAGCAGCTTGTTTTCTGACGAGCAGTACTTC.

The chain is built from TRBV14 and TRBJ1-2; D may be TRBD1 (5 bases). The germline V gene encodes CDR1 SGHDN and CDR2 FVKESK. V was trimmed by 0 bases and J by 8 bases, leaving 19 bases between them. The CDR3 length is 16 residues. This chain's CDR3 is CASSQEGGFGAGGYTF. Written as DNA, the CDR3 is TGTGCCAGCAGCCAAGAAGGAGGCTTCGGGGCGGGGGGCTACACCTTC.

V gene TRBV9 combines with J gene TRBJ1-2, with TRBD1 matching over 7 bases. There are 14 residues in the CDR3. The germline gives CDR1 SGDLS, CDR2 YYNGEE. The junction had 9 bases not matched to a gene; V was cut back by 3 bases and J by 7 bases. CDR3 sequence: CASSGQGIRPGYTF. The CDR3 nucleotides are TGTGCCAGCAGCGGACAGGGTATTCGCCCTGGCTACACCTTC.

For the CDR3, the DNA is TGTGCCAGCAGTTTGGGGACTGTCTACGAGCAGTACTTC. Its protein is CASSLGTVYEQYF. The chain links TRBV28 to TRBJ2-7; D perhaps matches TRBD2 (6 bases). Trimming left V 3 bases short and J 3 bases short, with 9 bases between. Germline CDR1 is MDHEN and CDR2 is SYDVKM. The CDR3 is 13 residues long.